This T cell receptor (beta chain) was obtained from a study of vaccination and CD4 T cells after COVID-19. Overall study: Cells were stimulated with overlapping spike peptides from SARS-CoV-2, HCoV-NL63, HCoV-OC43 and HCoV-229E.

This sample's treatment: roughly 10-day PBMC culture with coronavirus spike peptide pools or control peptides (ViraFEST assay). Antigen-specific T cells were expanded with peptide pools by ViraFEST, and TCRs were then sequenced. This clonotype was seen a handful of times. What it binds is not known. Oncomine TCR Beta short-read sequencing was applied to DNA from cultured CD4+ T cells. Cultures of CD4+ T cells served as the source for extracting genomic DNA. TCRdb itself ran the PCR reads through MiXCR, one entry per CDR3 protein. The repertoire holds 25,000 to 30,000 distinct CDR3 sequences, with approximately 60% as singletons. The sequencing here drew on CD4+ T cells from blood, cultured in vitro, taken after SARS-CoV-2 vaccination. This sequence was found in a human donor who received a COVID-19 vaccine.

The CDR3 sequence: CATSDVTSGGDTQYF. CDR3 DNA sequence: TGTGCCACCAGTGATGTGACTAGCGGGGGGGATACGCAGTATTTT. The chain is built from TRBV24-1 and TRBJ2-3; TRBD2 matches at 13 bases. This CDR3 is built from 15 residues. From germline, CDR1 is KGHDR and CDR2 SFDVKD. V shed 3 bases and J 6 bases; nucleotides not matched to a gene: 2.